The clone carrying this T cell receptor (beta chain) appeared many times. Antigen: not known. In each sample, at least 6 million PBMCs were isolated. PCR was performed a second time for about 7 to 12 cycles using a sample-barcoded 5' primer and a J-beta primer mix. TCRdb redid the calling of the 5' RACE reads with MiXCR, one entry per CDR3 protein. This sample has 500,000 to 700,000 distinct CDR3 sequences, with around 31% found just once. These data come from a study of blood T cells in healthy people across ages. Looking at the study overall: Per two T cells, template switching captured roughly one barcoded beta molecule. General study findings and limits: Estimates of diversity drawn from one million T cells were considered underestimates.

What was sequenced was blood. This TCR was sampled from a woman of 80 years or more in good health.

CDR3 DNA: TGTGCCACCAGTGAGCGGGGCCGTGAGACCCAGTACTTC. This encodes CATSERGRETQYF. V is TRBV24-1 and J is TRBJ2-5, with D maybe TRBD2 (6 bases). The CDR3 totals 13 residues. V lost 4 bases and J lost 5, with 10 bases in between. From germline, CDR1 is KGHDR and CDR2 SFDVKD.